The next 27 T cell receptor beta chains were all read from a single sample in a study of identifying expanded T cells in peripheral blood (dated by TCRdb to the late 2010s). The receptor library was made with the immunoSEQ multiplex PCR assay. TCRdb retrieved this table from immuneACCESS and kept in-frame rearrangements only. Not all clones are present; in checked studies, unresolved V genes account for under half, and no reason is known for the remainder. Within this sample are 85,000 to 100,000 clones, with about 87% of them counted one time only. Together, the top ten hold around 4.1% of the sample. Material for sequencing was blood. The receptors derive from a person aged 18 to 75 in good health.

The table lists this clone with a few counts. V gene TRBV5-1 combines with J gene TRBJ2-7; 8 nucleotides line up with TRBD1. This CDR3 is 13 amino acids long. Trimming removed 1 base from V and 6 bases from J; junction bases left unmatched: 3. Germline V lookup: CDR1 SGHRS, CDR2 YFSETQ. The CDR3 DNA sequence: TGCGCCAGCAGCTTGCGAACAGGGGGCGAGCAGTACTTC. Translating gives CASSLRTGGEQYF.

The chain joins TRBV4-2 to TRBJ1-2; 7 bases match TRBD1. Trimming at V came to 4 bases and at J to 1 base, leaving 9 bases not matched to a gene. The CDR3 extends over 16 amino acids. CDR1 is LGHNA and CDR2 is YNFKEQ in the germline V gene. The CDR3 sequence: CASSPLTRQGNYGYTF. In nucleotides, the CDR3 is TGTGCCAGCAGCCCCCTCACCCGACAGGGTAACTATGGCTACACCTTC.

V gene TRBV28 combines with J gene TRBJ1-2; tentative D call: TRBD1 (6 bases). V gave up 6 bases and J gave up 3 bases, with 11 bases separating them. Germline CDR1 reads MDHEN; CDR2 reads SYDVKM. The CDR3 sequence is 13 residues long. The CDR3 coding sequence is TGTGCCAGCAGACGAGGGGGAGACTATGGCTACACCTTC. This codes for CASRRGGDYGYTF.

This clone was counted between two and nine times. The V call is TRBV7-2, the J call TRBJ1-3; D not resolved. V was pared by 5 bases and J by 0 bases, with 23 bases between. The CDR3 has 19 amino acids. The germline gives CDR1 SGHTA, CDR2 FQGNSA. CDR3 bases: TGTGCCAGCAGCGTAGGAGACACAAGGTCCCGCGCCTCTGGAAACACCATATATTTT. This codes for CASSVGDTRSRASGNTIYF.

The genes are TRBV23-1 and TRBJ2-7; D is possibly TRBD1 or TRBD2 (5 bases each). TRBV23-1 has ORF status, its function being uncertain. The CDR3 is made up of 16 amino acids. The V end was cut by 1 base, the J end by 3 bases, with 16 bases between. The CDR3 DNA follows: TGCGCCAGCAGTCAATACGTGGGAGAGGGGCACTACGAGCAGTACTTC. Amino acid sequence: CASSQYVGEGHYEQYF.

The chain couples TRBV2 to TRBJ2-5; TRBD1 agrees at 11 bases. This CDR3 is built from 14 residues. CDR1 SNHLY and CDR2 FYNNEI come from the germline V gene. V trimming: 5 bases; J trimming: 2 bases; junction bases outside the gene matches: 1. The CDR3 nucleotides read TGTGCCAGCAGTCGGGACAGGGGGCAAGAGACCCAGTACTTC. Encoded protein: CASSRDRGQETQYF.

This clone appeared a single time. The rearrangement uses TRBV28 and TRBJ1-2; 9 bases fit TRBD1. V dropped 6 bases and J dropped 5; count of bases not matched to a gene: 7. There are 14 residues in the CDR3. Germline CDR1 and CDR2: MDHEN and SYDVKM. CDR3 sequence: CASRGQGRVYGYTF. The DNA of the CDR3 is TGTGCCAGCAGAGGACAGGGGCGGGTATATGGCTACACCTTC.

The rearrangement joins TRBV29-1 to TRBJ1-3; D remains unclear. The CDR3 is 14 residues long. Germline CDR1 is SQVTM and CDR2 is ANQGSEA. V gave up 4 bases and J gave up 0 bases, with 10 bases separating them. DNA of the CDR3: TGCAGCGTTGCACCAGAAAGCTCTGGAAACACCATATATTTT. Translated, it gives CSVAPESSGNTIYF. The variable domain in full, completed from reference TRBV29-1 and TRBJ1-3, reads SAVISQKPSRDICQRGTSLTIQCQVDSQVTMMFWYRQQPGQSLTLIATANQGSEATYESGFVIDKFPISRPNLTFSTLTVSNMSPEDSSIYLCSVAPESSGNTIYFGEGSWLTVV.

The genes are TRBV28 and TRBJ1-4; perhaps TRBD1 as D (6 bases). Germline-derived CDR1 and CDR2 are MDHEN and SYDVKM. This CDR3 region has 14 residues. Trimming removed 7 bases at V and 0 bases at J, with 9 bases between. CDR3 bases: TGTGCCAGCAACCGGGACACAACTAATGAAAAACTGTTTTTT. Protein sequence: CASNRDTTNEKLFF. The full variable domain, rest sourced from reference TRBV28 and TRBJ1-4, is DVKVTQSSRYLVKRTGEKVFLECVQDMDHENMFWYRQDPGLGLRLIYFSYDVKMKEKGDIPEGYSVSREKKERFSLILESASTNQTSMYLCASNRDTTNEKLFFGSGTQLSVL.

The rearrangement joins TRBV5-6 to TRBJ2-1; D possibly corresponds to TRBD2 (6 bases). With 0 bases removed from V and 5 bases from J, the gap between germline ends came to 9 bases. CDR1 SGHDT and CDR2 YYEEEE come from the germline V gene. The length of the CDR3 is 14 residues. The CDR3 DNA reads TGTGCCAGCAGCTTGGCGGGAGTGCACAATGAGCAGTTCTTC. Protein product: CASSLAGVHNEQFF. Full variable domain (outside the CDR3, taken from reference TRBV5-6 and TRBJ2-1): DAGVTQSPTHLIKTRGQQVTLRCSPKSGHDTVSWYQQALGQGPQFIFQYYEEEERQRGNFPDRFSGHQFPNYSSELNVNALLLGDSALYLCASSLAGVHNEQFFGPGTRLTVL.

The chain employs TRBV7-2 and TRBJ2-5; perhaps D is TRBD1 or TRBD2 (6 bases each). The CDR3 totals 15 residues. Between the trimmed V and J ends, which lost 7 bases and 5 bases, there was a span of 20 bases. Germline V gives CDR1 SGHTA, CDR2 FQGNSA. CDR3 sequence (DNA): TGTGCCAGCAAAAAACCTGGGGGCGGGGAGGAGACCCAGTACTTC. Protein sequence: CASKKPGGGEETQYF.

The chain recombines TRBV29-1 with TRBJ1-5; possibly TRBD1 for D (5 bases). This CDR3 is built from 14 residues. The V end lost 4 bases, the J end lost 4 bases, and 14 bases lay between the germline ends. Germline V lookup: CDR1 SQVTM, CDR2 ANQGSEA. This chain's CDR3 is CSVVGQGANQPQHF. The DNA of the CDR3 is TGCAGCGTTGTTGGGCAGGGCGCGAATCAGCCCCAGCATTTT.

The V gene is TRBV2, the J gene TRBJ2-7, with TRBD1 as a possible D gene (6 bases). This CDR3 has 10 residues. The germline CDR1 and CDR2 sequences are SNHLY and FYNNEI. The V and J ends lost 6 bases and 6 bases respectively, with 6 bases between them. CDR3 loop: CASRGAEQYF. CDR3 in DNA: TGTGCCAGCAGGGGGGCCGAGCAGTACTTC.

V is TRBV7-3 and J is TRBJ2-7, with TRBD1 matching 12 bases. There are 14 residues in the CDR3. Germline V gene data show CDR1 as SGHTA and CDR2 as FQGTGA. V shed 5 bases, J shed 7 bases, and the junction held 6 bases outside the gene matches. DNA of the CDR3: TGTGCCAGCAGCCCAGGGACAGGGGGCCGTGAGCAGTACTTC. Translated, it gives CASSPGTGGREQYF.

This chain uses TRBV7-9 with TRBJ2-7; 7 bases match TRBD2. Germline-derived CDR1 and CDR2 are SEHNR and FQNEAQ (reference sequence). Germline trimming cut 3 bases from V and 0 bases from J; bases unmatched to any gene: 2. CDR3 size: 14 residues. Written as DNA, the CDR3 is TGTGCCAGCAGCTTGGGACTAAGCTCCTACGAGCAGTACTTC. Amino acid sequence: CASSLGLSSYEQYF.

The chain links TRBV7-9 to TRBJ2-7, with TRBD1 matching 9 bases. The V gene's germline CDR1 is SEHNR and CDR2 FQNEAQ (reference sequence). CDR3 size: 15 residues. The V segment lost 5 bases and the J segment 4 bases; nucleotides outside the gene matches: 9. The CDR3 here is CASSQPGQGRYEQYF. The DNA of the CDR3 is TGTGCCAGCAGCCAACCGGGACAGGGCCGTTACGAGCAGTACTTC.

The V call is TRBV2, the J call TRBJ1-1, with 7 bases fitting TRBD1. Trimming took 5 bases from V and 6 from J; bases not matched to a gene: 12. The CDR3 consists of 15 residues. Germline V gene data show CDR1 as SNHLY and CDR2 as FYNNEI. The CDR3 nucleotides read TGTGCCAGCAGTTTTTCAACAGGGGAATTGGCTGAAGCTTTCTTT. Protein: CASSFSTGELAEAFF.

CDR3 sequence (DNA): TGTGCCAGCAGCTTATGGCTAGCGGGGGTCCCCAAAAACATTCAGTACTTC. Protein sequence: CASSLWLAGVPKNIQYF. The V gene is TRBV7-3, the J gene TRBJ2-4, with 10 bases lining up with TRBD2. Trimming removed 2 bases from V and 2 bases from J; junction bases left unmatched: 6. There are 17 residues in the CDR3. CDR1 and CDR2 (germline): SGHTA, FQGTGA.

The V gene is TRBV5-6, the J gene TRBJ2-2, with 11 bases matching TRBD2. CDR1 and CDR2 from the germline V gene are SGHDT and YYEEEE. V shed 2 bases and J 3 bases; nucleotides not matched to a gene: 6. This CDR3 has 17 residues. The DNA of the CDR3 is TGTGCCAGCAGCTTCGCCGGGACTAGCGGCTACACCGGGGAGCTGTTTTTT. As protein: CASSFAGTSGYTGELFF.

This clone was counted only a few times. V and J are TRBV6-5 and TRBJ2-6; no reliable D call. In germline, CDR1 is MNHEY, CDR2 SVGAGI. The CDR3 length is 15 residues. The V end was cut by 7 bases, the J end by 4 bases, with 14 bases between. The DNA of the CDR3 is TGTGCCAGCACCCATAGGGTAGACGGGGCCAACGTCCTGACTTTC. This gives the protein CASTHRVDGANVLTF.

The genes are TRBV19 and TRBJ1-2; D is unclear. The CDR3 is 19 amino acids. Trimming removed 0 bases at V and 1 base at J, with 21 bases between. CDR1 is LNHDA, CDR2 SQIVND, per germline (reference sequence). CDR3 amino acids: CASSIDRRGRLVFNYGYTF. CDR3 in DNA: TGTGCCAGTAGTATAGATCGACGGGGTCGACTGGTATTTAACTATGGCTACACCTTC. Drawing the rest from reference TRBV19 and TRBJ1-2, the complete variable domain is DGGITQSPKYLFRKEGQNVTLSCEQNLNHDAMYWYRQDPGQGLRLIYYSQIVNDFQKGDIAEGYSVSREKKESFPLTVTSAQKNPTAFYLCASSIDRRGRLVFNYGYTFGSGTRLTVV.

To note about this clone: The same CDR3 also results from other DNA sequences found in this sample. The chain is built from TRBV7-9 and TRBJ1-1; tentative D call: TRBD1 (5 bases). V was cut by 0 bases and J by 5 bases, with 7 bases left in between. The CDR3 contains 13 residues. CDR1 SEHNR and CDR2 FQNEAQ come from the germline V gene (reference sequence). The chain's CDR3 is CASSLARGTEAFF. The CDR3 nucleotides read TGTGCCAGCAGCTTAGCCCGGGGGACTGAAGCTTTCTTT.

V gene TRBV19 combines with J gene TRBJ1-5; tentatively, D is TRBD1 (5 bases). The CDR3 consists of 16 residues. V lost 5 bases and J 5 bases, leaving 19 bases between the germline ends. Germline V gene data show CDR1 as LNHDA and CDR2 as SQIVND (reference sequence). CDR3 residues: CASSEALGGTYQPQHF. The CDR3 DNA follows: TGTGCCAGTAGTGAGGCCCTCGGCGGGACCTATCAGCCCCAGCATTTT.

This chain connects TRBV28 to TRBJ2-3, with 9 bases lining up with TRBD2. CDR3 length: 15 residues. Germline V gives CDR1 MDHEN, CDR2 SYDVKM. After removal of 8 bases from V and 6 bases from J, the junction contained 12 bases not matched to a gene. CDR3 amino acids: CASYPGASGDDTQYF. The CDR3 DNA sequence: TGTGCCAGCTACCCGGGGGCTAGCGGGGATGATACGCAGTATTTT.

The chain has TRBV27 and TRBJ2-1; TRBD2 aligns across 12 bases. V lost 6 bases, J lost 0 bases, and 3 bases stayed unmatched. Germline V gene data show CDR1 as MNHEY and CDR2 as SMNVEV (reference sequence). This CDR3 contains 16 residues. CDR3 sequence (DNA): TGTGCCAGCAGGAGGACTAGCGGGATCTCCTACAATGAGCAGTTCTTC. Protein: CASRRTSGISYNEQFF.

This clone was counted a few times. The chain carries TRBV5-1 and TRBJ2-3; D not certain. This CDR3 is 14 amino acids long. V was pared by 7 bases and J by 0 bases, with 12 bases between. Per germline, CDR1 SGHRS and CDR2 YFSETQ. This CDR3 reads CASFETPSTDTQYF. Here the CDR3 DNA reads TGCGCCAGCTTTGAAACTCCTAGCACAGATACGCAGTATTTT. Filled out from reference TRBV5-1 and TRBJ2-3, the complete variable domain reads KAGVTQTPRYLIKTRGQQVTLSCSPISGHRSVSWYQQTPGQGLQFLFEYFSETQRNKGNFPGRFSGRQFSNSRSEMNVSTLELGDSALYLCASFETPSTDTQYFGPGTRLTVL.

This chain uses TRBV10-3 with TRBJ1-2; 8 nucleotides agree with TRBD1. The CDR3 is 15 amino acids. The germline V gene has CDR1 ENHRY and CDR2 SYGVKD. Trimming removed 6 bases from V and 6 bases from J; junction bases left unmatched: 12. CDR3 DNA: TGTGCCATCAGCACCGTCCAGGGGGCGATTAATGGCTACACCTTC. This encodes CAISTVQGAINGYTF.